This section outlines one TCR beta chain sequence together with its context. Its antigen is undetermined. The source of the sample is a study of shared clonotypes between healthy human individuals. As for the study in general: Those who served as donors were a couple of women and a few men between the ages of 18 and 49.

Findings and caveats of the study: Naive subsets, compared against memory subsets, generally had larger estimated richness values.

Some clones are missing from TCRdb's copy, which holds only in-frame ones; the method was immunoSEQ multiplex PCR. The sample lists over a million clones; roughly 96% were seen once. Germline trimming cut 8 bases from V and 1 base from J; bases unmatched to any gene: 9. The CDR3 contains 17 residues. Per the germline V gene, CDR1 is SEHNR and CDR2 is FQNEAQ (reference sequence). The chain has TRBV7-9 and TRBJ2-1; 12 bases map to TRBD2. The clonotype originates from a man aged 25 to 40 in good health. The sequenced sample was naive CD4+ T cells sorted from blood. Subset given: CD45RA+ positively selected. CDR3 in DNA: TGTGCCAGCCAGGGGCTAGCGGGAGGGGGGTCCTACAATGAGCAGTTCTTC. Translation: CASQGLAGGGSYNEQFF.